This passage covers 29 T cell receptor beta chains from one sample sequenced in a study of siplizumab effects on memory and regulatory T cells. Measured with immunoSEQ multiplex PCR; TCRdb has only the in-frame clones, and not every one. The table records approximately 100,000 clones, 90% to 95% of them present only once. The sequenced sample was Tregs sorted from blood. The origin of the receptors is a human donor in good health.

This sequence joins TRBV5-5 and TRBJ2-2; D remains ambiguous. Germline assignment: CDR1 SGHKS and CDR2 YYEKEE (reference sequence). V was trimmed by 1 base and J by 4 bases, leaving 14 bases between them. The CDR3 totals 16 residues. CDR3 sequence: CASSLSQPRTTGELFF. Written as DNA, the CDR3 is TGTGCCAGCAGCTTGTCCCAACCTAGGACCACCGGGGAGCTGTTTTTT.

J is TRBJ2-2 and V is TRBV15; 8 bases fit TRBD1. CDR3 length equals 15 residues. Germline trimming cut 9 bases from V and 1 base from J; bases unmatched to any gene: 7. CDR1 is LNHNV, CDR2 YYDKDF, per germline (reference sequence). CDR3 sequence: CATRDRGRNTGELFF. The CDR3 nucleotides are TGTGCCACGCGAGACAGGGGACGGAACACCGGGGAGCTGTTTTTT.

The chain recombines TRBV5-1 with TRBJ2-2; 9 nucleotides align to TRBD1. The CDR3 length is 15 residues. The V and J ends lost 0 bases and 8 bases, in that order; junction bases with no gene match: 5. Germline values: CDR1 SGHRS, CDR2 YFSETQ. CDR3 nucleotides: TGCGCCAGCAGCTTGGCCCCACAGGGGGCTGGGGAGCTGTTTTTT. It is translated as CASSLAPQGAGELFF.

Turning to this clone: One junction end disagrees with the germline gene, perhaps due to a read error. The V call is TRBV4-1, the J call TRBJ1-2; D gene uncertain. The CDR3 sequence is 11 residues long. Per the germline V gene, CDR1 is MGHRA and CDR2 is YSYEKL. CDR3 nucleotides: TGTGCCAGCAGCAGCGCGGAGAGCTACACCTTC. It yields the protein CASSSAESYTF.

The genes are TRBV12-5 and TRBJ1-1, with D unresolved. The germline V gene encodes CDR1 LGHNT and CDR2 FRNRAP. Trimming removed 3 bases from V and 6 bases from J, with 5 bases in between. The CDR3 loop spans 11 amino acids. CDR3 residues: CASGFGAEAFF. Here the CDR3 DNA reads TGTGCTAGTGGTTTTGGGGCTGAAGCTTTCTTT.

The genes are TRBV9 and TRBJ2-3; no reliable D call. CDR3 length equals 13 residues. V lost 1 base, J lost 8 bases, and 11 bases lay in between. Germline lookup yields CDR1 SGDLS and CDR2 YYNGEE. In nucleotides, the CDR3 is TGTGCCAGCAGCGTACGGTACGTAGGTACGCAGTATTTT. It is translated as CASSVRYVGTQYF. Drawing the rest from reference TRBV9 and TRBJ2-3, the complete variable domain is DSGVTQTPKHLITATGQRVTLRCSPRSGDLSVYWYQQSLDQGLQFLIQYYNGEERAKGNILERFSAQQFPDLHSELNLSSLELGDSALYFCASSVRYVGTQYFGPGTRLTVL.

The chain employs TRBV2 and TRBJ1-5, with TRBD1 identical over 9 bases. Germline lookup yields CDR1 SNHLY and CDR2 FYNNEI. CDR3 length: 17 amino acids. The V gene end was trimmed by 4 bases and the J gene end by 5 bases; junction bases not matched to a gene: 12. The CDR3 coding sequence is TGTGCCAGCAGTGTTCAACAGGGGGCGAATTACGATCAGCCCCAGCATTTT. Translation gives CASSVQQGANYDQPQHF.

This clone was observed a single time. The V call is TRBV19, the J call TRBJ2-7; 11 bases fit TRBD2. J lost 7 bases, V lost 6 bases, and 11 bases had no gene match. CDR3 length equals 15 residues. Germline loops: CDR1 LNHDA, CDR2 SQIVND (reference sequence). The CDR3 is CASRNSGRASDEQYF. The CDR3 nucleotides read TGTGCCAGTAGGAATAGCGGGAGGGCGTCCGATGAGCAGTACTTC.

This sequence joins TRBV18 and TRBJ2-7; D ambiguous. The CDR3 covers 15 residues. CDR1 and CDR2 from the germline V gene are KGHSH and LQKENI. Trimming cost V 1 base and J 0 bases, with 10 bases left between them. CDR3 sequence: CASSPQGSGSYEQYF. The CDR3 DNA is TGTGCCAGCTCACCACAGGGATCGGGCTCCTACGAGCAGTACTTC.

This chain links TRBV18 with TRBJ1-2, with D unresolved. Germline assignment: CDR1 KGHSH and CDR2 LQKENI. V lost 5 bases to trimming and J lost 0 bases, with 7 bases between them. CDR3 length equals 13 residues. The CDR3 bases are TGTGCCAGCTCAATACAAGCTAACTATGGCTACACCTTC. Translating gives CASSIQANYGYTF.

The CDR3 sequence is CATSRDLAGGETQYF. The CDR3 nucleotides are TGTGCCACCAGCAGAGATCTAGCGGGGGGGGAGACCCAGTACTTC. V and J are TRBV15 and TRBJ2-5, with 12 bases lining up with TRBD2. The CDR3 covers 15 residues. J was trimmed by 5 bases and V by 0 bases; bases with no gene match: 1. Germline CDR1 LNHNV, CDR2 YYDKDF (reference sequence).

This clone showed up just once. The chain links TRBV7-9 to TRBJ1-1; perhaps TRBD1 as D (5 bases). The CDR3 loop spans 13 amino acids. Trimming cost V 2 bases and J 5 bases, with 9 bases left between them. The germline V gene encodes CDR1 SEHNR and CDR2 FQNEAQ (reference sequence). The CDR3 here is CASSLSQGTEAFF. Here the CDR3 DNA reads TGTGCCAGCAGCTTATCCCAGGGTACTGAAGCTTTCTTT.

This chain connects TRBV5-1 to TRBJ2-5; either TRBD1 or TRBD2 may supply D (5 bases each). This CDR3 is built from 17 residues. Germline V lookup: CDR1 SGHRS, CDR2 YFSETQ. Trimming removed 2 bases at V and 1 base at J, with 18 bases between. CDR3 residues: CASSFGTGRYLQETQYF. In DNA form, the CDR3 reads TGCGCCAGCAGCTTTGGGACGGGAAGATACCTCCAAGAGACCCAGTACTTC. Full variable domain (outside the CDR3, taken from reference TRBV5-1 and TRBJ2-5): KAGVTQTPRYLIKTRGQQVTLSCSPISGHRSVSWYQQTPGQGLQFLFEYFSETQRNKGNFPGRFSGRQFSNSRSEMNVSTLELGDSALYLCASSFGTGRYLQETQYFGPGTRLLVL.

The chain is built from TRBV14 and TRBJ2-2, with D unclear. Germline CDR1 and CDR2: SGHDN and FVKESK. The CDR3 is made up of 14 amino acids. V was cut by 8 bases and J by 3 bases, with 13 bases left in between. CDR3 residues: CASRENLDTGELFF. The CDR3 nucleotides are TGTGCCAGCCGTGAAAACCTGGACACCGGGGAGCTGTTTTTT.

Here the CDR3 reads CASSPGQGDYGYTF. DNA for the CDR3: TGCGCCAGCAGCCCTGGACAGGGAGACTATGGCTACACCTTC. The V call is TRBV5-1, the J call TRBJ1-2, with 8 bases aligning to TRBD1. CDR1 is SGHRS, CDR2 YFSETQ, per germline. The trim removed 4 bases at V and 3 bases at J, leaving 5 bases unmatched. This CDR3 comprises 14 residues.

The J gene is TRBJ2-1, the V gene TRBV27; possible D gene TRBD2, 5 bases. The germline gives CDR1 MNHEY, CDR2 SMNVEV (reference sequence). This CDR3 contains 13 residues. V lost 2 bases, J lost 9 bases, and 11 bases lay in between. The CDR3 DNA reads as TGTGCCAGCAGTTTAGTGAGGGATTCTGAGCAGTTCTTC. This translates into CASSLVRDSEQFF.

V is TRBV6-1 and J is TRBJ2-1; TRBD2 matches 9 bases. The CDR3 contains 19 residues. Germline V gives CDR1 MNHNS, CDR2 SASEGT. V was pared by 0 bases and J by 7 bases, with 16 bases of the junction left unmatched. Here the CDR3 reads CASSEATPSGTGRKNEQFF. In DNA form, the CDR3 reads TGTGCCAGCAGTGAAGCGACCCCTAGCGGGACTGGTAGGAAGAATGAGCAGTTCTTC.

The chain links TRBV11-2 to TRBJ2-3; no reliable D call. Per the germline V gene, CDR1 is SGHAT and CDR2 is FQNNGV. The V gene lost 0 bases and the J gene lost 5 bases, with 9 bases spanning the gap. CDR3 size: 14 residues. Here the CDR3 reads CASSLDLGLDTQYF. For the CDR3, the DNA is TGTGCCAGCAGCTTAGATCTAGGATTAGATACGCAGTATTTT.

The chain has TRBV14 and TRBJ1-2; the D gene is possibly TRBD1 (6 bases). The CDR3 consists of 17 residues. The V end was cut by 0 bases, the J end by 4 bases, with 18 bases between. Germline V gives CDR1 SGHDN, CDR2 FVKESK. In DNA, the CDR3 is TGTGCCAGCAGCCAAGATCGCCGGGGGGCGGTGGCCTATGGCTACACCTTC. Translation gives CASSQDRRGAVAYGYTF.

A single count supports this clone. The chain links TRBV29-1 to TRBJ1-5; 7 bases line up with TRBD1. The V gene end was trimmed by 6 bases and the J gene end by 2 bases; junction bases not matched to a gene: 7. Germline V gene data show CDR1 as SQVTM and CDR2 as ANQGSEA. This CDR3 comprises 14 residues. Written as DNA, the CDR3 is TGCAGCGTATCAACCGGGACAGGCAATCAGCCCCAGCATTTT. Its protein is CSVSTGTGNQPQHF.

The chain is built from TRBV28 and TRBJ2-7; the D is unclear. CDR1 is MDHEN and CDR2 is SYDVKM in the germline V gene. The CDR3 is made up of 13 amino acids. V was trimmed by 3 bases and J by 2 bases, leaving 8 bases between them. The CDR3: CASSLIQTYEQYF. In DNA form, the CDR3 reads TGTGCCAGCAGTTTGATCCAGACCTACGAGCAGTACTTC. Full variable domain (remainder filled in from reference TRBV28 and TRBJ2-7): DVKVTQSSRYLVKRTGEKVFLECVQDMDHENMFWYRQDPGLGLRLIYFSYDVKMKEKGDIPEGYSVSREKKERFSLILESASTNQTSMYLCASSLIQTYEQYFGPGTRLTVT.

The CDR3 here is CASSVTGLLSGNTIYF. In nucleotides, the CDR3 is TGTGCCAGCAGCGTCACAGGACTGCTCTCTGGAAACACCATATATTTT. The V and J genes are TRBV14 and TRBJ1-3; D is possibly TRBD1 (5 bases). This CDR3 spans 16 amino acids. CDR1 and CDR2 from the germline V gene are SGHDN and FVKESK. V dropped 5 bases and J dropped 0 bases, with 14 bases sitting between them.

The CDR3 nucleotides are TGTGCCAGCAGCCTCCGCCCGACAGGTTACGAGCAGTACTTC. Amino acid sequence: CASSLRPTGYEQYF. J is TRBJ2-7 and V is TRBV13, with D possibly being TRBD1 (6 bases). The V end was cut by 5 bases, the J end by 4 bases, with 15 bases between. Per the germline V gene, CDR1 is PRHDT and CDR2 is FYEKMQ (reference sequence). The CDR3 extends over 14 amino acids.

This rearrangement joins TRBV7-8 to TRBJ2-2; 8 bases line up with TRBD2. Losses at the gene ends were 5 bases for V and 3 bases for J; bases not matched to a gene: 8. CDR3 length: 16 residues. Germline assignment: CDR1 SGHVS and CDR2 FQNEAQ. CDR3 region: CASSPWAGGDTGELFF. The CDR3 DNA follows: TGTGCCAGCAGCCCCTGGGCGGGAGGCGACACCGGGGAGCTGTTTTTT.

The chain uses TRBV4-1 and TRBJ2-6; D call uncertain. V gave up 3 bases and J gave up 1 base, with 4 bases separating them. The CDR3 is 14 amino acids. The germline V gene has CDR1 MGHRA and CDR2 YSYEKL. CDR3 bases: TGCGCCAGCAGCCAGGAATCTGGGGCCAACGTCCTGACTTTC. Translated: CASSQESGANVLTF.

Ten or more counts support this clone. This chain links TRBV18 with TRBJ1-1; D gene uncertain. Germline V CDR1 and CDR2: KGHSH, LQKENI. The CDR3 is 15 residues long. V dropped 2 bases and J dropped 6 bases, with 16 bases sitting between them. CDR3 residues: CASSPVSQADSEAFF. The DNA for the CDR3 is TGTGCCAGCTCACCAGTAAGTCAGGCGGATTCTGAAGCTTTCTTT.

This rearrangement joins TRBV9 to TRBJ1-1; D perhaps matches TRBD1 (6 bases). V lost 2 bases, J lost 8 bases, and 13 bases lay in between. This CDR3 spans 13 amino acids. The germline gives CDR1 SGDLS, CDR2 YYNGEE. DNA of the CDR3: TGTGCCAGCAGCGTTCGGGGGCAGGGGGAAGCTTTCTTT. Translating gives CASSVRGQGEAFF.

V usage is TRBV5-1 and J usage is TRBJ2-1, with TRBD2 identical over 13 bases. This CDR3 is 15 amino acids long. Germline V gene sequence: CDR1 SGHRS, CDR2 YFSETQ. V trimming: 6 bases; J trimming: 8 bases; junction bases outside the gene matches: 8. The CDR3 region has the DNA TGCGCCAGCATCAAATCAGGACTAGCGGGAGATGAGCAGTTCTTC. This gives the protein CASIKSGLAGDEQFF.

The chain uses TRBV7-6 and TRBJ1-5; D possibly corresponds to TRBD1 (5 bases). The germline CDR1 and CDR2 sequences are SGHVS and FNYEAQ. The CDR3 extends over 15 amino acids. V lost 1 base to trimming and J lost 8 bases, with 15 bases between them. The CDR3 reads CASSLEAGWAKPQHF. The CDR3 nucleotides are TGTGCCAGCAGCTTAGAAGCAGGGTGGGCCAAGCCCCAGCATTTT.